These 30 T cell receptor beta chains were all obtained from the same sample, sequenced in a study of human T cells and chemical hapten exposure. TCRdb analysed the RACE reads with MiXCR anew, one entry per CDR3 protein. The sample records under 150,000 distinct CDR3 sequences, 9.5% to 13% being singletons. Described time point: patch test 1, 2 weeks after DPC sensitization. The treatment denotes: therapeutic diphenylcyclopropenone sensitization with weekly scalp DPC. The specimen was whole blood, collected in connection with sensitization to the hapten diphenylcyclopropenone (DPC). Receptors were obtained from a woman aged 50 to 60 with alopecia areata. Some clones in this sample may be carry-over from other donors' samples.

This clonotype showed up many times. V and J are TRBV10-3 and TRBJ1-4, with D possibly being TRBD1 (5 bases). Trimming removed 6 bases from V and 4 bases from J, with 12 bases in between. Looked up from germline, CDR1 is ENHRY and CDR2 is SYGVKD. The CDR3 runs 14 residues. CDR3 nucleotides: TGTGCCATCAGCGTGGAGGGGTATAATGAAAAACTGTTTTTT. It encodes CAISVEGYNEKLFF.

Comments on this clonotype: A much larger clone lies one base from this, so it may be a read error. This rearrangement joins TRBV12-3 or TRBV12-4 to TRBJ1-4; 9 nucleotides line up with TRBD1. The CDR3 is made up of 14 amino acids. DNA of the CDR3: TGTGCCAGCAGTCAGACAGGGGGTAATGAAAAACTGTCTTTT. Translation: CASSQTGGNEKLSF.

This clonotype was observed at least ten times. The chain links TRBV28 to TRBJ2-2, with D hard to call. Trimming cost V 7 bases and J 3 bases, with 9 bases left between them. The CDR3 totals 13 residues. CDR1 and CDR2 from the germline V gene are MDHEN and SYDVKM. The CDR3 sequence: CASTPSYTGELFF. The DNA for the CDR3 is TGTGCCAGCACCCCCTCCTACACCGGGGAGCTGTTTTTT.

At least ten counts were recorded for this clonotype. The chain couples TRBV5-4 to TRBJ2-7, with 7 positions matching TRBD1. The V and J ends lost 4 bases and 1 base, in that order; junction bases with no gene match: 8. The CDR3 totals 15 residues. Germline CDR1 and CDR2: SGHNT and YYREEE (reference sequence). The CDR3 loop reads CASSPQGRVSYEQYF. CDR3 nucleotide sequence: TGTGCCAGCAGCCCACAGGGGAGAGTGTCCTACGAGCAGTACTTC. Based on the CDR3 plus reference TRBV5-4 and TRBJ2-7, the full variable domain is ETGVTQSPTHLIKTRGQQVTLRCSSQSGHNTVSWYQQALGQGPQFIFQYYREEENGRGNFPPRFSGLQFPNYSSELNVNALELDDSALYLCASSPQGRVSYEQYFGPGTRLTVT.

This clonotype came up many times. This chain connects TRBV5-1 to TRBJ2-3; D unresolved. Germline V gene sequence: CDR1 SGHRS, CDR2 YFSETQ. Trimming took off 0 bases at V and 3 bases at J, with 5 bases between the two ends. This CDR3 comprises 13 residues. The DNA of the CDR3 is TGCGCCAGCAGCTTGGAGGCAACAGATACGCAGTATTTT. Protein sequence: CASSLEATDTQYF.

V is TRBV28 and J is TRBJ1-2; unclear D gene. The V gene lost 5 bases and the J gene lost 4 bases, with 5 bases spanning the gap. The CDR3 covers 11 residues. Per germline, CDR1 MDHEN and CDR2 SYDVKM. For the CDR3, the DNA is TGTGCCAGCAGTAATACCTATGGCTACACCTTC. Amino acid sequence: CASSNTYGYTF.

The chain joins TRBV5-1 to TRBJ1-6; D unclear. Germline assignment: CDR1 SGHRS and CDR2 YFSETQ. Trimming took 1 base from V and 8 from J, leaving 13 bases between them. This CDR3 contains 15 residues. The CDR3 reads CASSLLSAGDSPLHF. DNA for the CDR3: TGCGCCAGCAGCTTGTTATCGGCGGGAGATTCACCCCTCCACTTT.

This clonotype has at least ten counts. The chain uses TRBV7-6 and TRBJ1-1, with TRBD1 identical over 9 bases. CDR1 and CDR2 from the germline V gene are SGHVS and FNYEAQ. The junction had 7 bases not matched to a gene; V was cut back by 8 bases and J by 3 bases. The CDR3 extends over 14 amino acids. The CDR3 sequence: CASLKDRGDTEAFF. The CDR3 nucleotides are TGTGCCAGCCTTAAGGACAGGGGAGACACTGAAGCTTTCTTT.

This chain uses TRBV12-2 with TRBJ2-7; TRBD1 is taken as the D call from the table, unchecked against the DNA. TRBV12-2 is a pseudogene segment. The CDR3 totals 16 residues. The CDR3 sequence is CASRCSRYPDSYEQYF. CDR3 sequence (DNA): TGTGCAAGTCGCTGTTCCCGGTATCCGGACTCCTACGAGCAGTACTTC.

The sample holds many counts of this clonotype. V usage is TRBV12-3 or TRBV12-4 and J usage is TRBJ2-7; D is possibly TRBD1 or TRBD2 (5 bases each). The CDR3 loop spans 13 amino acids. The germline V and J ends were trimmed by 4 bases and 2 bases, with 9 bases remaining between them. CDR3 DNA: TGTGCCAGCAGTTCCGGGACGCCCTACGAGCAGTACTTC. It encodes CASSSGTPYEQYF.

This clonotype was detected a few times. The rearrangement joins TRBV5-1 to TRBJ2-2; D gene uncertain. The CDR3 runs to 15 residues. Looked up from germline, CDR1 is SGHRS and CDR2 is YFSETQ. The V gene lost 5 bases and the J gene lost 0 bases, with 11 bases spanning the gap. The CDR3 here is CASRQSLPNTGELFF. The DNA of the CDR3 is TGCGCCAGCAGACAGAGCCTCCCGAACACCGGGGAGCTGTTTTTT.

This clonotype was counted a single time. This may be a read error: a much more frequent sequence differs by one nucleotide. The chain uses TRBV4-2 and TRBJ2-5; tentative D call: TRBD1 (5 bases). Per the germline V gene, CDR1 is LGHNA and CDR2 is YNFKEQ. The CDR3 contains 14 residues. The CDR3 protein is CVSSQGAEQETQYF. Written as DNA, the CDR3 is TGTGTCAGCAGCCAAGGGGCCGAGCAAGAGACCCAGTACTTC.

The chain has TRBV28 and TRBJ1-1; D is unresolved. The germline gives CDR1 MDHEN, CDR2 SYDVKM. V lost 1 base and J lost 11, with 11 bases in between. This CDR3 is 12 amino acids long. The CDR3 coding sequence is TGTGCCAGCAGTTTATTATCCGGGGAGGCTTTCTTT. Protein product: CASSLLSGEAFF.

In this sample, this clonotype turned up many times. V gene TRBV29-1 combines with J gene TRBJ2-7; weak D call: TRBD1 (6 bases). The V gene lost 6 bases and the J gene lost 1 base, with 16 bases spanning the gap. CDR1 and CDR2 (germline): SQVTM, ANQGSEA. The CDR3 is 14 residues long. CDR3 region: CSVVDRSRSYEQYF. CDR3 nucleotides: TGCAGCGTCGTTGACAGGAGTAGGTCCTACGAGCAGTACTTC.

This clonotype was counted a few times. The gene calls are TRBV29-1 and TRBJ1-1, with 8 positions matching TRBD1. The CDR3 spans 12 residues. CDR1 is SQVTM, CDR2 ANQGSEA, per germline. After removal of 7 bases from V and 4 bases from J, the junction contained 5 bases not matched to a gene. CDR3 DNA sequence: TGCAGCGCCTGGACAGGGTTCACTGAAGCTTTCTTT. Translated, it gives CSAWTGFTEAFF. The whole variable domain, remainder taken from reference TRBV29-1 and TRBJ1-1, is SAVISQKPSRDICQRGTSLTIQCQVDSQVTMMFWYRQQPGQSLTLIATANQGSEATYESGFVIDKFPISRPNLTFSTLTVSNMSPEDSSIYLCSAWTGFTEAFFGQGTRLTVV.

This clonotype appeared many times. This chain uses TRBV27 with TRBJ2-7, with 7 bases that match TRBD1. With V trimmed by 6 bases and J by 0 bases, 5 bases remained unmatched. Germline V gene lookup returns CDR1 MNHEY and CDR2 SMNVEV (reference sequence). The CDR3 loop spans 14 amino acids. The CDR3 coding sequence is TGTGCCAGCAGGGACAGGTTAAGCTCCTACGAGCAGTACTTC. Residues: CASRDRLSSYEQYF.

This clonotype has only a few counts. The rearrangement links TRBV10-3 to TRBJ2-7; no firm D call. CDR3 size: 14 residues. Trimming took 6 bases from V and 0 from J, leaving 12 bases between them. Germline assignment: CDR1 ENHRY and CDR2 SYGVKD. CDR3 nucleotides: TGTGCCATCAGCCCGTTCAGTTTCTCCTACGAGCAGTACTTC. Protein: CAISPFSFSYEQYF.

This clonotype has a count of ten or more. CDR3 sequence (DNA): TGTGCCAGCAGTTTAGCAGGGGGTGAGAGTTCACCCCTCCACTTT. The encoded protein is CASSLAGGESSPLHF. The chain joins TRBV28 to TRBJ1-6; TRBD1 matches 7 bases. V lost 2 bases to trimming and J lost 9 bases; unmatched junction nucleotides: 7. This CDR3 is built from 15 residues. CDR1 and CDR2 from the germline V gene are MDHEN and SYDVKM.

This clonotype came up many times. This chain joins TRBV5-1 and TRBJ1-6; TRBD1 is a possible D gene (5 bases). Germline CDR1 reads SGHRS; CDR2 reads YFSETQ. Trimming stripped 0 bases from V and 11 bases from J, with 12 bases between. The CDR3 has 14 residues. The CDR3 region has the DNA TGCGCCAGCAGCTTGGGTGCAGGGTCGGCACCCCTCCACTTT. It specifies CASSLGAGSAPLHF.

The chain couples TRBV7-2 to TRBJ2-3; D gene ambiguous. CDR3 length: 15 amino acids. The V and J ends lost 5 bases and 4 bases respectively, with 16 bases between them. Germline CDR1 reads SGHTA; CDR2 reads FQGNSA. As DNA, the CDR3 is TGTGCCAGCAGCACCGCCCGGGCCGCCCCAGATACGCAGTATTTT. Translated, it gives CASSTARAAPDTQYF.

This clonotype was picked up a small number of times. This rearrangement joins TRBV2 to TRBJ1-1; possible D gene TRBD1, 6 bases. This CDR3 comprises 18 residues. Germline V gene sequence: CDR1 SNHLY, CDR2 FYNNEI. Trimming cost V 6 bases and J 1 base, with 24 bases left between them. CDR3 DNA sequence: TGTGCCAGCAGCAGAGTCAGGGGCCCAAAAGACGCGAACACTGAAGCTTTCTTT. Its protein is CASSRVRGPKDANTEAFF.

This clonotype was seen a few times. This sequence joins TRBV2 and TRBJ2-3; 10 bases match TRBD1. Losses at the gene ends were 6 bases for V and 6 bases for J; bases not matched to a gene: 6. This CDR3 contains 14 residues. Germline CDR1 reads SNHLY; CDR2 reads FYNNEI. The CDR3 nucleotides are TGTGCCAGCAGCGTGGGGACAGGGGAGGATACGCAGTATTTT. It codes for CASSVGTGEDTQYF.

This clonotype was detected ten times or more. The V and J genes are TRBV20-1 and TRBJ2-3, with D tentatively TRBD1 or TRBD2 (7 bases each). CDR1 DFQATT and CDR2 SNEGSKA come from the germline V gene (reference sequence). Between the trimmed V and J ends, which lost 6 bases and 5 bases, there was a span of 12 bases. CDR3 length: 12 residues. The CDR3 nucleotides are TGCAGTGCGGGAGGGGGCCTAGATACGCAGTATTTT. Its translation is CSAGGGLDTQYF.

J is TRBJ1-1 and V is TRBV4-3; unclear D gene. The CDR3 spans 15 residues. Germline V gene lookup returns CDR1 LGHNA and CDR2 YSLEER. With 0 bases removed from V and 1 base from J, the gap between germline ends came to 9 bases. CDR3 bases: TGCGCCAGCAGCCAAGATCGAGGGAGGAACACTGAAGCTTTCTTT. Encoded protein: CASSQDRGRNTEAFF.

This clonotype occurred many times. V and J are TRBV12-3 or TRBV12-4 and TRBJ1-1, with D perhaps matching TRBD1 (5 bases). The germline V and J ends were trimmed by 8 bases and 0 bases, with 19 bases remaining between them. This CDR3 is built from 16 residues. The CDR3 nucleotides read TGTGCCAGCGGGGGGAGAACCGGGACGGTGAACACTGAAGCTTTCTTT. This sequence encodes CASGGRTGTVNTEAFF.

This chain uses TRBV20-1 with TRBJ2-7, with 7 nucleotides matching TRBD2. The V and J ends lost 3 bases and 0 bases, in that order; junction bases with no gene match: 5. CDR3 length: 14 residues. Germline V gene sequence: CDR1 DFQATT, CDR2 SNEGSKA (reference sequence). CDR3 coding DNA: TGCAGTGCTAGGTCCAGCGGGACCTCCTACGAGCAGTACTTC. This gives the protein CSARSSGTSYEQYF.

This clonotype was seen at least ten times. The V gene is TRBV6-5, the J gene TRBJ2-1; D is ambiguous. The CDR3 consists of 11 residues. Trimming cost V 4 bases and J 9 bases, with 7 bases left between them. Germline loops: CDR1 MNHEY, CDR2 SVGAGI. CDR3: CASSLDGEQFF. In DNA, the CDR3 is TGTGCCAGCAGTTTAGACGGTGAGCAGTTCTTC.

CDR3 sequence (DNA): TGTGCCAGCAGCGGGGCACCGGACGGGACAGATACGCAGTATTTT. It specifies CASSGAPDGTDTQYF. The chain combines TRBV9 with TRBJ2-3; D gene uncertain. Deletions cut 3 bases from V and 3 bases from J, with 14 bases between. The CDR3 is 15 residues long. In germline, CDR1 is SGDLS, CDR2 YYNGEE.

The table lists this clonotype with many counts. This chain uses TRBV4-3 with TRBJ2-6, with 7 nucleotides matching TRBD1. The CDR3 is made up of 16 amino acids. Germline values: CDR1 LGHNA, CDR2 YSLEER. After removal of 3 bases from V and 4 bases from J, the junction contained 6 bases not matched to a gene. The CDR3 sequence: CASSHQTGAGANVLTF. In DNA, the CDR3 is TGCGCCAGCAGCCATCAAACAGGGGCCGGGGCCAACGTCCTGACTTTC.

This clonotype has at least ten counts. The rearrangement uses TRBV29-1 and TRBJ2-3; TRBD1 might be the D (5 bases). CDR3 length: 15 amino acids. The V and J ends lost 3 bases and 0 bases respectively, with 13 bases between them. The germline V gene has CDR1 SQVTM and CDR2 ANQGSEA. The CDR3 DNA follows: TGCAGCGTTGACAGGGTGAAAGGTAGCACAGATACGCAGTATTTT. Protein product: CSVDRVKGSTDTQYF.